Listed below are T cell receptor beta chains from one sample, sequenced in a study of T-cell reconstitution after alpha-beta-depleted transplantation in children. TCRdb reprocessed the PCR reads via MiXCR and lists one record per CDR3 protein. Of 500,000 to 600,000 distinct CDR3 sequences listed, 25% to 30% were seen once; the top ten hold about 35%. Sequenced material: PBMCs, taken before TCRalphabeta/CD19-depleted stem cell transplant. The receptors stem from a boy younger than two with Wiskott-Aldrich syndrome, due to receive a stem cell transplant. Both conserved end residues are part of each CDR3. The order of the fields is D gene, V gene, J gene, clone size, CDR3 protein, CDR3 DNA. The D gene is left open where the match is weak. For some rows the clone size is stated as once, few or many, or as a class when expanded; others skip it.

>.|TRBV20-1|TRBJ2-5|.
CSAVRRGRTETQYF
TGCAGTGCAGTACGCCGGGGTAGGACGGAGACCCAGTACTTC
>.|TRBV7-8|TRBJ2-2|few
CASSPRDPPNTGELFF
TGTGCCAGCAGCCCCCGGGACCCTCCGAACACCGGGGAGCTGTTTTTT
>.|TRBV27|TRBJ2-3|.
CASSLFGGLRLNTQYF
TGTGCCAGCAGTTTATTTGGGGGGCTACGACTTAATACGCAGTATTTT
>.|TRBV20-1|TRBJ2-1|few
CSASDSSYNEQFF
TGCAGTGCTAGCGACAGCTCCTACAATGAGCAGTTCTTC
>TRBD1|TRBV5-1|TRBJ1-4|.
CASSLEGQGGEKLFF
TGCGCCAGCAGCTTGGAGGGACAGGGCGGTGAAAAACTGTTTTTT
>TRBD1|TRBV30|TRBJ2-2|.
CAWSTGQGFGELFF
TGTGCCTGGAGTACGGGACAGGGGTTCGGGGAGCTGTTTTTT
>TRBD1|TRBV5-1|TRBJ2-7|few
CASRPGTGLEQYF
TGCGCCAGCAGGCCCGGGACAGGGCTCGAGCAGTACTTC
>TRBD1|TRBV5-6|TRBJ2-3|.
CASSLDTGGKADTQYF
TGTGCCAGCAGCTTGGATACAGGGGGCAAAGCTGATACGCAGTATTTT
>TRBD2|TRBV6-1|TRBJ2-5|few
CASSARTSVRETQYF
TGTGCCAGCAGTGCAAGGACTAGCGTAAGAGAGACCCAGTACTTC
>TRBD2|TRBV15|TRBJ2-1|few
CATSRERFSGRAHEQFF
TGTGCCACCAGCAGGGAACGATTCAGCGGGAGGGCCCATGAGCAGTTCTTC
>.|TRBV15|TRBJ1-4|.
CATSRAIISCATNEKLFF
TGTGCCACCAGCAGAGCTATAATAAGCTGTGCAACTAATGAAAAACTGTTTTTT
>.|TRBV15|TRBJ1-2|few
CATNQGQRNYGYTF
TGTGCCACAAATCAGGGCCAGCGTAACTATGGCTACACCTTC
>.|TRBV28|TRBJ2-1|many
CASTPSGTRLFNEQFF
TGTGCCAGCACCCCATCCGGGACAAGACTGTTTAATGAGCAGTTCTTC
>TRBD1|TRBV5-1|TRBJ2-3|few
CASSMTGAEDTQYF
TGCGCCAGCAGCATGACAGGGGCGGAAGATACGCAGTATTTT
>TRBD2|TRBV7-2|TRBJ2-1|.
CASSLAPTRLAENEQFF
TGTGCCAGCAGCTTAGCTCCAACTCGACTAGCGGAGAATGAGCAGTTCTTC
>.|TRBV30|TRBJ2-7|.
CACGLRSYEQYF
TGTGCCTGCGGACTCCGCTCCTACGAGCAGTACTTC
>.|TRBV4-2|TRBJ2-3|.
CASSQARGTDTQYF
TGTGCCAGCAGCCAAGCTCGGGGGACAGATACGCAGTATTTT
>TRBD1|TRBV5-1|TRBJ2-1|.
CASSLVRTGGSEQFF
TGCGCCAGCAGCTTGGTCCGGACAGGGGGCAGTGAGCAGTTCTTC
>TRBD1|TRBV6-5|TRBJ2-7|few
CATNRGHEQYF
TGTGCCACCAACAGGGGTCACGAGCAGTACTTC
>.|TRBV5-1|TRBJ2-4|few
CASSLEADFLAKNIQYF
TGCGCCAGCAGCTTGGAGGCTGACTTCCTCGCCAAAAACATTCAGTACTTC
>TRBD2|TRBV5-4|TRBJ2-7|few
CASSFSGRDEQYF
TGTGCCAGCAGCTTTAGCGGGAGGGACGAGCAGTACTTC
>TRBD1|TRBV14|TRBJ2-1|few
CASSLTGGLYNEQFF
TGTGCCAGCAGCCTTACAGGGGGGCTCTACAATGAGCAGTTCTTC
>.|TRBV4-1|TRBJ1-6|.
CASSFADAPLHF
TGCGCCAGCAGTTTCGCCGACGCACCCCTCCACTTT
>.|TRBV29-1|TRBJ2-5|few
CSVDRDSAVRGETQYF
TGCAGCGTGGACCGAGACAGCGCCGTAAGGGGGGAGACCCAGTACTTC
>.|TRBV28|TRBJ2-5|.
CASSSNPGQVMTQYF
TGTGCCAGCAGTTCCAACCCGGGACAAGTCATGACCCAGTACTTC
>.|TRBV11-2|TRBJ1-3|.
CASSLNRNSGNTIYF
TGTGCCAGCAGCCTCAACAGGAACTCTGGAAACACCATATATTTT
>TRBD2|TRBV18|TRBJ2-7|few
CASSPVPGLQTPEQYF
TGTGCCAGCTCACCAGTTCCGGGACTACAAACGCCGGAGCAGTACTTC
>.|TRBV29-1|TRBJ2-6|few
CSVLARTSASGANVLTF
TGCAGCGTTTTGGCACGGACCTCTGCCTCTGGGGCCAACGTCCTGACTTTC
>.|TRBV28|TRBJ1-5|.
CASRYGQRQPQHF
TGTGCCAGCAGATACGGACAGCGCCAGCCCCAGCATTTT
>.|TRBV12-3/TRBV12-4|TRBJ2-1|few
CASSKRPYNEQFF
TGTGCCAGCAGTAAACGGCCCTACAATGAGCAGTTCTTC
>.|TRBV10-3|TRBJ2-7|.
CAISESNGPYEQYF
TGTGCCATCAGTGAGTCTAACGGTCCCTACGAGCAGTACTTC
>.|TRBV7-2|TRBJ2-5|many
CASSHGRGWRETQYF
TGTGCCAGCAGCCACGGTCGGGGGTGGAGAGAGACCCAGTACTTC
>.|TRBV15|TRBJ2-3|few
CATSRGGTQYF
TGTGCCACCAGCAGAGGCGGTACGCAGTATTTT
>.|TRBV10-3|TRBJ2-3|.
CAISAGIDTQYF
TGTGCCATCAGTGCTGGGATAGATACGCAGTATTTT
>.|TRBV20-1|TRBJ1-2|.
CSAREGIYGYTF
TGCAGTGCTAGAGAGGGGATCTATGGCTACACCTTC
>.|TRBV27|TRBJ2-7|few
CASSLSWFSTYEQYF
TGTGCCAGCAGTCTCTCGTGGTTTAGCACCTACGAGCAGTACTTC
>TRBD1|TRBV5-5|TRBJ2-7|.
CASSLAWTGLSYEQYF
TGTGCCAGCAGCTTGGCCTGGACAGGTCTCTCCTACGAGCAGTACTTC
>.|TRBV12-3/TRBV12-4|TRBJ2-1|.
CASRHSRDYNEQFF
TGTGCCAGCAGACACTCCCGGGATTACAATGAGCAGTTCTTC
>.|TRBV10-3|TRBJ1-5|.
CAISGGGDQPQHF
TGTGCCATCAGTGGGGGTGGGGATCAGCCCCAGCATTTT
>TRBD2|TRBV20-1|TRBJ2-3|.
CSASPSRGLGTDTQYF
TGCAGTGCTAGTCCTAGTAGGGGACTAGGCACAGATACGCAGTATTTT
>.|TRBV29-1|TRBJ1-1|few
CSVEDTGDTEAFF
TGCAGCGTTGAAGATACTGGGGACACTGAAGCTTTCTTT
>TRBD1|TRBV7-2|TRBJ2-1|.
CASSTRTGGDEQFF
TGTGCCAGCAGCACTAGGACAGGGGGGGATGAGCAGTTCTTC
>.|TRBV7-8|TRBJ2-2|.
CASTISGKRAGELFF
TGTGCCAGCACCATATCTGGGAAACGGGCCGGGGAGCTGTTTTTT
>.|TRBV5-1|TRBJ2-1|.
CASSQGVIAATDEQFF
TGCGCCAGCAGTCAGGGGGTCATAGCGGCGACCGATGAGCAGTTCTTC
>.|TRBV18|TRBJ1-1|.
CASSVLPAPRNTEAFF
TGTGCCAGCTCAGTCTTGCCGGCCCCGAGGAACACTGAAGCTTTCTTT
>.|TRBV3-1|TRBJ1-2|.
CASSPEDFVYGYTF
TGTGCCAGCAGCCCGGAGGACTTCGTCTATGGCTACACCTTC
>.|TRBV6-1|TRBJ2-7|.
CASSDRTYEQYF
TGTGCCAGCAGTGACAGGACCTACGAGCAGTACTTC
>.|TRBV28|TRBJ2-7|.
CASRVGGPSYEQYF
TGTGCCAGCAGGGTGGGGGGTCCCTCCTACGAGCAGTACTTC
>TRBD1|TRBV3-1|TRBJ1-6|few
CASSQEARDSNSPLHF
TGTGCCAGCAGCCAAGAAGCCCGGGACAGTAATTCACCCCTCCACTTT
>.|TRBV15|TRBJ2-5|few
CATSRDRWVQETQYF
TGTGCCACCAGCAGAGATCGGTGGGTTCAAGAGACCCAGTACTTC
>TRBD2|TRBV7-2|TRBJ2-3|few
CASSSRTSVSDTQYF
TGTGCCAGCAGCTCTCGGACTAGCGTATCCGATACGCAGTATTTT
>.|TRBV12-3/TRBV12-4|TRBJ2-2|.
CASSLYGRENTGELFF
TGTGCCAGCAGTTTATATGGCAGGGAGAACACCGGGGAGCTGTTTTTT
>.|TRBV6-1|TRBJ2-1|.
CASSEARGTVPYNEQFF
TGTGCCAGCAGTGAAGCACGGGGGACTGTACCCTACAATGAGCAGTTCTTC
>.|TRBV5-1|TRBJ1-6|few
CASRPGDNSPLHF
TGCGCCAGCCGACCCGGGGATAATTCACCCCTCCACTTT
>.|TRBV29-1|TRBJ2-1|few
CSFGWDEQFF
TGCAGCTTCGGCTGGGATGAGCAGTTCTTC
>.|TRBV20-1|TRBJ1-4|few
CSASGRGSEKLFF
TGCAGTGCTTCGGGGCGGGGGAGCGAAAAACTGTTTTTT
>TRBD1|TRBV5-5|TRBJ1-3|.
CASSFDRGTNTIYF
TGTGCCAGCAGTTTCGACAGGGGGACCAACACCATATATTTT